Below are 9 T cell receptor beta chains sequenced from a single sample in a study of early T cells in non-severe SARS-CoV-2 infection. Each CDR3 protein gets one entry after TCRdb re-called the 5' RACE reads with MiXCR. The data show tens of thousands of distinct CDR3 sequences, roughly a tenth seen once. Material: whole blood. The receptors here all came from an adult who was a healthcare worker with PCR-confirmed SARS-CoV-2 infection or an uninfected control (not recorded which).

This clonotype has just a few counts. CDR3 coding DNA: TGTGCCAGCAGTCCACGAGCGGGGGGGCTCACAGATACGCAGTATTTT. Translation gives CASSPRAGGLTDTQYF. The chain employs TRBV7-2 and TRBJ2-3; 10 positions match TRBD2. The CDR3 length is 16 residues. V was clipped by 6 bases and J by 2 bases; unmatched bases: 8. From germline, CDR1 is SGHTA and CDR2 FQGNSA.

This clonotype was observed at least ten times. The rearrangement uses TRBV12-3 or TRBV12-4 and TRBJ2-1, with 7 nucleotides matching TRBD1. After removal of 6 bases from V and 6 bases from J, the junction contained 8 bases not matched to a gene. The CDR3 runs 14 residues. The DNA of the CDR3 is TGTGCCAGCAGACGATACGGGACAGTCAATGAGCAGTTCTTC. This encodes CASRRYGTVNEQFF.

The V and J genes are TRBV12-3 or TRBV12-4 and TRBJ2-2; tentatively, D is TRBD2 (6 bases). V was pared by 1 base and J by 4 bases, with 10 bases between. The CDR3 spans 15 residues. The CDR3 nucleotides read TGTGCCAGCAGTTTAGTTCCGGGGGTCACCGGGGAGCTGTTTTTT. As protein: CASSLVPGVTGELFF.

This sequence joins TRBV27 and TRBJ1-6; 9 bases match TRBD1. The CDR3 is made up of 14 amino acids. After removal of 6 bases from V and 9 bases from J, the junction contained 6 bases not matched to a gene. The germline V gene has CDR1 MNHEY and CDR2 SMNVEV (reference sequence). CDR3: CASRPGQGASPLHF. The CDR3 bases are TGTGCCAGCAGACCGGGACAGGGCGCTTCACCCCTCCACTTT.

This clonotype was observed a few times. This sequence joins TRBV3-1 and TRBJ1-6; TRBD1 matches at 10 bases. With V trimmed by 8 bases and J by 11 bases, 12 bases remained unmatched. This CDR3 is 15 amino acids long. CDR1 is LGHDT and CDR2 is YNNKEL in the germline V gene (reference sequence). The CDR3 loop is CASGDRGQRGAPLHF. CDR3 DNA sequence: TGTGCCAGCGGGGACAGGGGACAACGAGGTGCACCCCTCCACTTT.

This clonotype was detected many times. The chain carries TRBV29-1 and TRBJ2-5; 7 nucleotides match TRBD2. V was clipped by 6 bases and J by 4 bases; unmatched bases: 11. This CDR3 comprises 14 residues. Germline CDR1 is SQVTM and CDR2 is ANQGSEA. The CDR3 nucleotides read TGCAGCGTAACCGGGACTATAGTAGGAGAGACCCAGTACTTC. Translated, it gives CSVTGTIVGETQYF.

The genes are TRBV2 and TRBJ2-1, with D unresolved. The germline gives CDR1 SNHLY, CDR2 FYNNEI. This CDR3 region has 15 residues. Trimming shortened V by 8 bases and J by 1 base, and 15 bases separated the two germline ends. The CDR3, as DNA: TGTGCCAGCCACGAGATTAGCCTATCCTACAATGAGCAGTTCTTC. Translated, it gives CASHEISLSYNEQFF.

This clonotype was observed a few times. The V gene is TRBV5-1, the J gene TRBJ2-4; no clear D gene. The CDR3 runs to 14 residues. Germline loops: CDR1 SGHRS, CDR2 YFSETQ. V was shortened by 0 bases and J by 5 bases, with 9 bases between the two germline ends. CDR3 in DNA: TGCGCCAGCAGCTTGGGACAAGCAGAAAACATTCAGTACTTC. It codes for CASSLGQAENIQYF. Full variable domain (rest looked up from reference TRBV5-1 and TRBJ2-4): KAGVTQTPRYLIKTRGQQVTLSCSPISGHRSVSWYQQTPGQGLQFLFEYFSETQRNKGNFPGRFSGRQFSNSRSEMNVSTLELGDSALYLCASSLGQAENIQYFGAGTRLSVL.

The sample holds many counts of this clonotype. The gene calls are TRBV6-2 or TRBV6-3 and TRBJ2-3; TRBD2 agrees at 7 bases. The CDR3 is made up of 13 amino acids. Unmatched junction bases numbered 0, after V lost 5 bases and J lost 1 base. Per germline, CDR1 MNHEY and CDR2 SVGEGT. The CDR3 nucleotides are TGTGCCAGCAGTGCGGGGGGCACAGATACGCAGTATTTT. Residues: CASSAGGTDTQYF.